This T cell receptor beta chain was sequenced for a study of PD-L1 blockade in urothelial cancer (dated by TCRdb to the late 2010s). For context, the study as a whole: Every patient began therapy around 2014 and was given atezolizumab 1,200 mg intravenously every 3 weeks. Durable clinical benefit was defined as a progression-free survival longer than 6 months, and TCR features were additionally tested against progression-free survival and overall survival. Under 30 patients had pretreatment blood TCR-seq, roughly 24 had at least one posttreatment blood collection, and roughly 24 had tumor TCR-seq. About 90% of the roughly 29 patients were males with bladder-origin urothelial cancer, and 18 of 29 reported a prior smoking history. An ECOG performance status of 0 or 1 was recorded for the patients, and 0 to 3 prior chemotherapy regimens had been received by the patients. Blood samples were analyzed at 3 weeks after treatment start (second dose) and at 6 weeks after treatment start. Durable clinical benefit was achieved by nine patients and was not achieved by 20 patients. Blood samples gave a median of about 130,000 T cells and 77,000 or so unique TCRs, with a median clonality of 0.080. Pretreatment tumor samples and matched peripheral blood, collected serially before and after atezolizumab treatment, underwent TCR sequencing. Whole exome sequencing and RNA sequencing of pretreatment tumors were performed alongside TCR sequencing in the same patients. An exploratory multi-omic analysis was conducted of the somatic, immune and clinical correlates of response to PD-L1 blockade with atezolizumab in urothelial cancer. What the authors observed across the whole study: Improved progression-free and overall survival was found to be associated with pretreatment peripheral blood TCR clonality below the median. Because of the small sample size (n ≈ 27) and the many exploratory analyses performed, the results are intended to be regarded as hypothesis-generating. Greater expansion of tumor-associated TCR clones in peripheral blood 3 weeks after the start of treatment was observed in patients with durable benefit (n of about 20, p = 0.022).

The cohort included 29 patients with locally advanced or metastatic urothelial carcinoma who were treated at Memorial Sloan Kettering on a trial protocol. Peripheral blood mononuclear cells were collected pretreatment and during treatment, with between 1 and 8 total time points per patient. The Qiagen DNeasy Blood extraction kit was used to purify genomic DNA from total PBMCs and tumor samples. PBMCs were collected pretreatment and during treatment, and were isolated and stored as previously described. From the cysteine up to the phenylalanine, the CDR3 has a length of 16 residues. Only CDR3 DNA is held: 48 bases, read in frame from base 1. Trimming removed 3 bases from V and 6 bases from J; the gene matches leave 12 bases unexplained. Taken from the germline V gene (reference sequence), the CDR1 and CDR2 loops are SEHNR and FQNEAQ. About this clone: This clone's antigen is unknown. Nothing much larger sits one base from this clone, and base qualities are not available.

Synthetic TCR analog templates were spiked into each PCR so that absolute template abundance could be estimated from read counts. The immunoSEQ assay was used to amplify TCRbeta CDR3 regions from genomic DNA with bias-controlled V and J gene primers. Sequencing of rearranged TCRbeta segments was done at approximately 20X coverage. The study's processing was this. Clustering was used to correct sequencing errors, and CDR3s were annotated against IMGT so that V, D and J genes could be assigned. Downstream analyses used only productive TCRbeta rearrangements, leaving out any out-of-frame or stop-codon sequences. To compute clonality, Shannon entropy was normalized by the log of the number of unique productive sequences and then subtracted from one. Clones differing between time points or between blood and tumor were identified using Fisher's exact test with Benjamini-Hochberg correction, with an adjusted p below 0.01 applied as the threshold. Held by TCRdb, this immuneACCESS table contains in-frame sequences only and omits some clones. Under half of the omission traces to an unresolved V gene where checked; the cause of the rest is unknown. That table supplies the V and J calls and clone size; D and trimming were determined from the DNA. In this sample the table shows some 51,000 clones, about 86% of which occur a single time. The ten largest clones represent approximately 16% of the sample.

The sequencing used PBMCs, collected around atezolizumab (anti-PD-L1) treatment. This clonotype was obtained from a man aged 55 to 70 with urothelial cancer. Rearrangement joined TRBV7-9 to TRBJ1-1, with 8 central nucleotides matching TRBD1. In nucleotides, the sequence is TGTGCCAGCAGCTTTCACAGGGGGTCCCTAGGGGCTGAAGCTTTCTTT. Translated, this is CASSFHRGSLGAEAFF.